This T cell receptor beta chain came from a study of response to subunit inactivated influenza vaccine. General study results and limits: The study's authors posited that every seasonal influenza vaccination enlists few new T cells.

TCRdb itself ran the RT-PCR reads through MiXCR, one entry per CDR3 protein. Among about 500,000 distinct CDR3 sequences listed, approximately 7.8% were seen once. The table lists this clonotype with many counts. The antigen remains undetermined. One junction end does not reproduce the germline sequence, and a read error may be involved. The CDR3 is made up of 14 amino acids. The origin of this receptor is a man aged 45 to 70 who received an inactivated influenza vaccine. The material sequenced was PBMCs from blood, taken 23 months after vaccination. The rearrangement joins TRBV12-3 or TRBV12-4 to TRBJ2-7; TRBD2 aligns across 11 bases. The CDR3: CASRLAGGTYEQYF. In DNA form, the CDR3 reads TGTGCCAGCAGGTTAGCGGGGGGGACCTACGAGCAGTACTTC.